The 13 T cell receptor beta chains below were found in one sample sequenced in a study of PD-1 blockade in classical Hodgkin lymphoma. Each and every patient relapsed after autologous stem cell transplantation, and patients got differing brentuximab vedotin exposure. The data were produced by immunoSEQ multiplex PCR, yet TCRdb's version contains in-frame clones alone and is incomplete. The table lists around 99,000 clones, 81% of them singletons. Specimen: peripheral blood mononuclear cells (PBMCs), collected before the second cycle of nivolumab. All receptors derive from a human donor with classical Hodgkin lymphoma.

This clone is labeled as medium-sized (0.01 to 0.1%). The rearrangement uses TRBV13 and TRBJ2-4; TRBD1 matches at 10 bases. Germline CDR1 PRHDT, CDR2 FYEKMQ (reference sequence). The CDR3 totals 18 residues. J was trimmed by 0 bases and V by 7 bases; bases with no gene match: 12. The CDR3 here is CASKTGTGASKAKNIQYF. The CDR3 coding sequence is TGTGCCAGCAAGACCGGGACAGGGGCGTCGAAAGCCAAAAACATTCAGTACTTC.

The V and J genes are TRBV6-5 and TRBJ1-1, with unresolved D. The V gene lost 4 bases and the J gene lost 11 bases, with 14 bases spanning the gap. This CDR3 spans 12 amino acids. Per the germline V gene, CDR1 is MNHEY and CDR2 is SVGAGI. The CDR3 nucleotides read TGTGCCAGCAGTTCCAGCCTCGGAGCTGCTTTCTTT. This translates into CASSSSLGAAFF.

The J gene is TRBJ2-7, the V gene TRBV18, with 10 bases matching TRBD1. J gave up 4 bases and V 6 bases, and 9 bases lay outside the gene matches. The CDR3 covers 15 residues. In germline, CDR1 is KGHSH, CDR2 LQKENI. CDR3 in amino acids: CASSPGGQGWYEQYF. DNA of the CDR3: TGTGCCAGCTCGCCGGGGGGACAGGGGTGGTACGAGCAGTACTTC.

This clone was seen a handful of times. The V gene is TRBV29-1, the J gene TRBJ1-1, with D perhaps TRBD1 (6 bases). The germline V gene encodes CDR1 SQVTM and CDR2 ANQGSEA. Trimming left V 7 bases short and J 4 bases short, with 19 bases between. The CDR3 covers 14 residues. As DNA, the CDR3 is TGCAGCGCCAAACTACAGGGAGGGAGCACTGAAGCTTTCTTT. This gives the protein CSAKLQGGSTEAFF. The whole variable domain, remainder taken from reference TRBV29-1 and TRBJ1-1, is SAVISQKPSRDICQRGTSLTIQCQVDSQVTMMFWYRQQPGQSLTLIATANQGSEATYESGFVIDKFPISRPNLTFSTLTVSNMSPEDSSIYLCSAKLQGGSTEAFFGQGTRLTVV.

This clone was counted only a few times. The CDR3 bases are TGTGCCACCAGCAGCCCGAGTAGCCTCGGGAACATTCAGTACTTC. This encodes CATSSPSSLGNIQYF. The genes are TRBV15 and TRBJ2-4; D unresolved. Germline CDR1 is LNHNV and CDR2 is YYDKDF (reference sequence). CDR3 length: 15 residues. With 3 bases removed from V and 7 bases from J, the gap between germline ends came to 16 bases.

This clone was observed a handful of times. This chain links TRBV4-3 with TRBJ2-1; the match to TRBD2 covers 13 bases. From germline, CDR1 is LGHNA and CDR2 YSLEER. Trimming at V came to 0 bases and at J to 2 bases, leaving 7 bases not matched to a gene. The CDR3 has 19 residues. CDR3 sequence reads: CASSQDTSGRAWPYNEQFF. Written as DNA, the CDR3 is TGCGCCAGCAGCCAAGATACTAGCGGGAGGGCTTGGCCCTACAATGAGCAGTTCTTC.

J is TRBJ2-5 and V is TRBV5-4; D is perhaps TRBD2 (5 bases). V lost 4 bases and J 5 bases, leaving 18 bases between the germline ends. Germline CDR1 is SGHNT and CDR2 is YYREEE (reference sequence). CDR3 length: 15 amino acids. The DNA of the CDR3 is TGTGCCAGCAGCCCCGGCCGGGGTGGGCAGGAGACCCAGTACTTC. This translates into CASSPGRGGQETQYF. The entire variable domain, with the rest obtained from reference TRBV5-4 and TRBJ2-5, is as follows: ETGVTQSPTHLIKTRGQQVTLRCSSQSGHNTVSWYQQALGQGPQFIFQYYREEENGRGNFPPRFSGLQFPNYSSELNVNALELDDSALYLCASSPGRGGQETQYFGPGTRLLVL.

The chain recombines TRBV5-1 with TRBJ2-7; D is unresolved. Germline CDR1 reads SGHRS; CDR2 reads YFSETQ. Between the trimmed V and J ends, which lost 5 bases and 3 bases, there was a span of 9 bases. The CDR3 covers 12 residues. In nucleotides, the CDR3 is TGCGCCAGCAGATCAGAGTACTACGAGCAGTACTTC. This encodes CASRSEYYEQYF.

The chain recombines TRBV5-1 with TRBJ2-1, with 7 bases aligning to TRBD2. In germline, CDR1 is SGHRS, CDR2 YFSETQ. CDR3 length equals 14 residues. V lost 10 bases, J lost 8 bases, and 15 bases stayed unmatched. CDR3 bases: TGCGCCTGCCGGGGAGGGTCTTTCTTCGATGAGCAGTTCTTC. Amino acids: CACRGGSFFDEQFF.

This clone was seen just once. This chain links TRBV7-9 with TRBJ1-5; 9 bases are shared with TRBD1. V trimming: 5 bases; J trimming: 5 bases; junction bases outside the gene matches: 16. Germline CDR1 and CDR2: SEHNR and FQNEAQ (reference sequence). This CDR3 spans 18 amino acids. The CDR3 spells CASSHLPGQGSEYQPQHF. CDR3 in DNA: TGTGCCAGCAGCCACTTGCCGGGACAGGGATCGGAATATCAGCCCCAGCATTTT.

This chain joins TRBV7-2 and TRBJ2-1; possible D gene TRBD1, 5 bases. The V end was cut by 4 bases, the J end by 1 base, with 8 bases between. This CDR3 region has 14 residues. The germline gives CDR1 SGHTA, CDR2 FQGNSA. The CDR3 is CASSSRQSYNEQFF. For the CDR3, the DNA is TGTGCCAGCAGCTCGAGACAGTCCTACAATGAGCAGTTCTTC.

The chain's CDR3 is CASSLVGRALYEQYF. CDR3 DNA: TGTGCCAGCAGCTTGGTTGGGCGGGCCCTCTACGAGCAGTACTTC. V gene TRBV5-6 combines with J gene TRBJ2-7, with D tentatively TRBD2 (5 bases). Trimming cost V 0 bases and J 3 bases, with 13 bases left between them. CDR1 is SGHDT, CDR2 YYEEEE, per germline. The CDR3 consists of 15 residues.

V usage is TRBV10-3 and J usage is TRBJ1-2, with D unresolved. This CDR3 has 12 residues. Trimming shortened V by 0 bases and J by 4 bases, and 3 bases separated the two germline ends. Germline V lookup: CDR1 ENHRY, CDR2 SYGVKD. The CDR3: CAISESVYGYTF. The CDR3 DNA reads as TGTGCCATCAGTGAGTCGGTCTATGGCTACACCTTC.